This T cell receptor (beta chain) is drawn from a study of blood T cell repertoires in COVID-19. Study information: Specimens from acute and convalescent COVID-19 originated in the United States, Italy and Spain. Sources were T cells, B-cell-depleted T cells, or PBMCs; the material itself was cDNA or gDNA.

The germline V gene encodes CDR1 KGHSH and CDR2 LQKENI. The CDR3 extends over 16 amino acids. V lost 3 bases, J lost 4 bases, and 0 bases stayed unmatched. In the authors' methods: Amplification from reference gene primers served as the basis for estimated nucleated cell counts. Assay: immunoSEQ multiplex PCR; the TCRdb copy retains only in-frame clones and omits some. V, J and clone size reflect that table, while D and trimming were determined from the DNA. This sample carries about 52,000 clones, 89% of them seen once, and the ten largest clones take nearly 5%. The rearrangement joins TRBV18 to TRBJ2-6; 13 positions match TRBD2. The sample consisted of peripheral blood. This TCR was sampled from a man in his 60s with active COVID-19. The CDR3 is CASSPGLAGGANVLTF. In nucleotides, the CDR3 is TGTGCCAGCTCACCGGGACTAGCGGGAGGGGCCAACGTCCTGACTTTC.